A selection of T cell receptor beta chains follows, all from one sample in a study of patients and donors after allogeneic stem cell transplantation. TCRdb analysed the RT-PCR reads with MiXCR anew, one entry per CDR3 protein. The sample contains about a million distinct CDR3 sequences, 15% to 20% of which appear only once. Sequences were obtained from blood, either unsorted or a sorted T cell fraction (not recorded which). Receptors originate from a human donor who was either an allogeneic HSCT recipient or a stem cell or donor lymphocyte infusion donor (not recorded which). It is not recorded whose cells these are; they may come from a transplant donor. Both conserved end residues are part of each CDR3. D genes are given only for firm matches. Clone sizes are given selectively: once, few, many, or a class where the clone is expanded.

clone_size: -; d_call: -; j_call: TRBJ2-7; v_call: TRBV27; cdr3_aa: CASSSTRPTGRSYEQYF; cdr3_nt: TGTGCCAGCAGCTCGACCCGTCCGACAGGACGCTCCTACGAGCAGTACTTC
clone_size: few; d_call: -; j_call: TRBJ2-5; v_call: TRBV24-1; cdr3_aa: CATSDPYRKQETQYF; cdr3_nt: TGTGCCACCAGTGACCCCTACAGGAAACAAGAGACCCAGTACTTC
clone_size: -; d_call: -; j_call: TRBJ2-1; v_call: TRBV20-1; cdr3_aa: CSASGGLTYNEQFF; cdr3_nt: TGCAGTGCTAGCGGGGGGCTCACCTACAATGAGCAGTTCTTC
clone_size: -; d_call: -; j_call: TRBJ2-1; v_call: TRBV9; cdr3_aa: CASSVEPGGWRGDYNEQFF; cdr3_nt: TGTGCCAGCAGCGTAGAACCCGGGGGCTGGCGGGGAGACTACAATGAGCAGTTCTTC
clone_size: -; d_call: TRBD1; j_call: TRBJ2-3; v_call: TRBV4-1; cdr3_aa: CASSRPDRATDTQYF; cdr3_nt: TGCGCCAGCAGCCGTCCGGACAGGGCCACAGATACGCAGTATTTT
clone_size: few; d_call: -; j_call: TRBJ2-7; v_call: TRBV2; cdr3_aa: CASSERPEGSEQYF; cdr3_nt: TGTGCCAGCAGTGAGAGACCGGAGGGCAGCGAGCAGTACTTC
clone_size: few; d_call: TRBD2; j_call: TRBJ2-3; v_call: TRBV20-1; cdr3_aa: CSASSGDYTSTDTQYF; cdr3_nt: TGCAGTGCTAGTAGCGGGGACTACACTAGCACAGATACGCAGTATTTT
clone_size: few; d_call: -; j_call: TRBJ1-1; v_call: TRBV25-1; cdr3_aa: CASSPPPGKGRITEAFF; cdr3_nt: TGTGCCAGCAGTCCGCCCCCAGGGAAGGGGAGGATAACTGAAGCTTTCTTT
clone_size: -; d_call: TRBD2; j_call: TRBJ2-1; v_call: TRBV5-1; cdr3_aa: CASSPNRGGQVNEQFF; cdr3_nt: TGCGCCAGCAGCCCGAACCGGGGGGGCCAAGTTAATGAGCAGTTCTTC
clone_size: many; d_call: -; j_call: TRBJ1-1; v_call: TRBV7-2; cdr3_aa: CASSLGRDLNTEAFF; cdr3_nt: TGTGCCAGCAGCTTAGGTCGGGACCTGAACACTGAAGCTTTCTTT
clone_size: few; d_call: TRBD2; j_call: TRBJ2-3; v_call: TRBV7-3; cdr3_aa: CASSLSSRASGGAGTQYF; cdr3_nt: TGTGCCAGCAGCTTATCATCCCGGGCTAGCGGGGGTGCAGGTACGCAGTATTTT
clone_size: -; d_call: TRBD1; j_call: TRBJ1-2; v_call: TRBV7-9; cdr3_aa: CASSARQGSGGGYTF; cdr3_nt: TGTGCCAGCAGCGCAAGACAGGGGAGTGGTGGTGGCTACACCTTC
clone_size: few; d_call: -; j_call: TRBJ2-3; v_call: TRBV20-1; cdr3_aa: CSGIRIGTDTQYF; cdr3_nt: TGCAGTGGTATCCGAATAGGTACAGATACGCAGTATTTT
clone_size: -; d_call: TRBD1; j_call: TRBJ1-4; v_call: TRBV11-2; cdr3_aa: CASSLGTGPATNEKLFF; cdr3_nt: TGTGCCAGCAGCTTAGGGACAGGGCCTGCAACTAATGAAAAACTGTTTTTT
clone_size: few; d_call: -; j_call: TRBJ2-1; v_call: TRBV24-1; cdr3_aa: CATTSDSHNEQFF; cdr3_nt: TGTGCCACCACTTCGGACAGCCACAATGAGCAGTTCTTC
clone_size: few; d_call: -; j_call: TRBJ2-7; v_call: TRBV12-3/TRBV12-4; cdr3_aa: CASSLLHLGEQYF; cdr3_nt: TGTGCCAGCAGTTTGTTACACCTTGGGGAGCAGTACTTC
clone_size: -; d_call: -; j_call: TRBJ1-2; v_call: TRBV7-3; cdr3_aa: CASSLTSGAGYTF; cdr3_nt: TGTGCCAGCAGCTTAACTTCAGGAGCCGGCTACACCTTC
clone_size: few; d_call: TRBD1; j_call: TRBJ2-4; v_call: TRBV7-2; cdr3_aa: CASSYLSGQGARNIQYF; cdr3_nt: TGTGCCAGCAGCTACCTCTCGGGACAGGGGGCGCGAAACATTCAGTACTTC
clone_size: few; d_call: TRBD1; j_call: TRBJ1-3; v_call: TRBV4-3; cdr3_aa: CASSRDGQDSGNTIYF; cdr3_nt: TGCGCCAGCAGCCGAGACGGACAGGACTCTGGAAACACCATATATTTT
clone_size: -; d_call: TRBD1; j_call: TRBJ2-7; v_call: TRBV9; cdr3_aa: CASSPRNHGQGLTYEQYF; cdr3_nt: TGTGCCAGCAGCCCGAGAAATCATGGACAGGGGCTTACCTACGAGCAGTACTTC
clone_size: many; d_call: -; j_call: TRBJ2-7; v_call: TRBV12-3/TRBV12-4; cdr3_aa: CASSGDSNEQYF; cdr3_nt: TGTGCCAGCAGCGGAGACAGTAACGAGCAGTACTTC
clone_size: many; d_call: TRBD2; j_call: TRBJ2-7; v_call: TRBV12-3/TRBV12-4; cdr3_aa: CASSLGLAGNYEQYF; cdr3_nt: TGTGCCAGCAGCTTAGGTCTAGCGGGGAACTACGAGCAGTACTTC
clone_size: few; d_call: -; j_call: TRBJ2-7; v_call: TRBV24-1; cdr3_aa: CATSDSGRSYEQYF; cdr3_nt: TGTGCCACCAGTGATTCCGGACGGTCCTACGAGCAGTACTTC
clone_size: few; d_call: -; j_call: TRBJ2-3; v_call: TRBV20-1; cdr3_aa: CSAPGQGSTDTQYF; cdr3_nt: TGCAGTGCTCCTGGGCAGGGTAGCACAGATACGCAGTATTTT